These T cell receptor delta chains were read from a single sample in a study of Vδ1+ human thymocytes. TCRdb re-called the multiplex PCR reads with CATT. The table records tens of thousands of delta-chain clones, more than 15% of them present only once. The specimen sequenced was Vdelta1+ gamma-delta thymocytes from the thymus. These receptors were taken from a boy less than two years old who had congenital heart surgery. Both conserved end residues are part of each CDR3. A D gene is named only where the DNA matches it firmly. The listing skips clone size in some rows; elsewhere it reads once, few, many or a size class.

v_call	j_call	d_call	cdr3_length	clone_size	cdr3_nt	cdr3_aa
TRDV1	TRDJ1	TRDD3	17	-	TGTGCTCTTGGGGCCCCCCTTACTGGGGGATACACCGATAAGCTCATCTTT	CALGAPLTGGYTDKLIF
TRDV1	TRDJ1	TRDD3	17	few	TGTGCTCTTGGGGAACTGTTACTGGGGGGGTACACCGATAAACTCATCTTT	CALGELLLGGYTDKLIF
TRDV1	TRDJ1	-	18	few	TGTGCTCTTGGGGAACTTGCCTTCGAGGGATGGGGAACCGATAAACTCATCTTT	CALGELAFEGWGTDKLIF
TRDV1	TRDJ1	TRDD3	16	few	TGTGCTCTTGGGGAAAGTCAAACTGGGGGTCCCTGGGGACTCATCTTT	CALGESQTGGPWGLIF
TRDV1	TRDJ1	-	22	-	TGTGCTCTTGGGGAACTACCTCCTCACTGGGGGGCCCCCTTCCTGTACACCGATAAACTCATCTTT	CALGELPPHWGAPFLYTDKLIF
TRDV1	TRDJ1	-	14	-	TGTGCTCTTGGGGAACGCCGTTTGGGGCGTAAACTCATCTTT	CALGERRLGRKLIF
TRDV1	TRDJ1	-	21	-	TGTGCTCTTGGGGAAAAGGCCTTCCTAATGTTGGGGGATGTGGTCACCGATAAACCCATCTTT	CALGEKAFLMLGDVVTDKPIF
TRDV1	TRDJ1	TRDD3	24	few	TGTGCTCTTGGGGAAACCCCCTCCCCTTCCCATTACTGGGGGATCAGACGGTACACCGATAAACTCATCTTT	CALGETPSPSHYWGIRRYTDKLIF
TRDV1	TRDJ1	-	17	-	TGTGCTCTTGGGGAAAAGCCCTATGCGTACTGGTACGATAAACTCATCTTT	CALGEKPYAYWYDKLIF
TRDV1	TRDJ1	-	12	few	TGTGCTCTTGGGGCTTATGGAGGAGGACTCATCTTT	CALGAYGGGLIF
TRDV2	TRDJ1	TRDD3	18	few	TGTGCCTGTTCGATAGGCTGGGGGACGCAATTATACACCGATAAACTCATCTTT	CACSIGWGTQLYTDKLIF
TRDV1	TRDJ1	-	15	-	TGTGCTCTTGGGGCCCTTCGTTCCCTCACCGATAAACTCATCTTT	CALGALRSLTDKLIF
TRDV1	TRDJ1	-	15	few	TGTGCTCTTGGGGAAGTGGCGGTCCACACCGATAAACTCATCTTT	CALGEVAVHTDKLIF
TRDV1	TRDJ1	TRDD3	16	-	TGTGCTCTTGGGCCTTATATTGGGGGACACATCGATAAACTCATCTTT	CALGPYIGGHIDKLIF
TRDV1	TRDJ1	-	18	-	TGTGCTCTTGGTCGACATGGACAGGGCTACTGGGATAACGATAAACTCATCTTT	CALGRHGQGYWDNDKLIF
TRDV1	TRDJ1	-	20	-	TGTGCTCTTGGGGAGGCTTGTGGTCCCACCAAACTTCCCCAACGCGATAAACTCATCTTT	CALGEACGPTKLPQRDKLIF
TRDV3	TRDJ1	TRDD3	17	few	TGTGCCTTCGTAGACCAGCCTGGTGGGGGATACACCGATAAACTCATCTTT	CAFVDQPGGGYTDKLIF
TRDV1	TRDJ1	-	17	few	TGTGCTCTTGGGGAACCTTGTCCGGTTCAGGAGGCTCTTAAACTCATCTTT	CALGEPCPVQEALKLIF
TRDV1	TRDJ1	-	20	few	TGTGCTCTTGGGGAACTATCCCCTACACGATTTCCAAAATACACCGATAAACTCATCTTT	CALGELSPTRFPKYTDKLIF
TRDV1	TRDJ1	-	17	few	TGTGCTCTTGGGGAGCCCTTCGGGGATCCCGATACCGATAAACTCATCTTT	CALGEPFGDPDTDKLIF